Following are 3 T cell receptor beta chains from one sample sequenced in a study of beta chain features in type 1 diabetes. Overall study findings and caveats: Moderate but significant shortening of TCRB CDR3s was recorded in all four CD4+ subsets from Type 1 diabetes patients.

As every portion of the isolated RNA was reverse transcribed, the sequencing read expressed TCRB transcripts. TCRdb keeps only in-frame clones here, not all; method: immunoSEQ multiplex PCR. Among nearly 350,000 clones listed, approximately 10% were seen once. Their antigen targets remain unknown. Specimen: central memory CD4+ T cells from blood. The receptors were gathered from a man younger than 45 with type 1 diabetes.

This clone turned up a few times. The chain combines TRBV9 with TRBJ1-1; TRBD1 matches 7 bases. The V and J ends lost 0 bases and 4 bases, in that order; junction bases with no gene match: 6. The CDR3 is made up of 15 amino acids. Germline CDR1 is SGDLS and CDR2 is YYNGEE. The chain's CDR3 is CASSVGNRGVTEAFF. In nucleotides, the CDR3 is TGTGCCAGCAGCGTAGGAAACAGGGGAGTCACTGAAGCTTTCTTT.

The J gene is TRBJ2-5, the V gene TRBV6-4; D gene uncertain. The CDR3 loop spans 13 amino acids. V was cut by 7 bases and J by 4 bases, with 13 bases left in between. Per germline, CDR1 MRHNA and CDR2 SNTAGT. The CDR3 DNA reads as TGTGCCAGCACCTCCCCGAGTGGAGAGACCCAGTACTTC. Amino acids: CASTSPSGETQYF.

This clone was observed many times. The chain combines TRBV7-9 with TRBJ1-5, with a tentative D call TRBD1 (6 bases). The length of the CDR3 is 14 residues. V shed 5 bases and J shed 4 bases, with 12 bases lying between them. CDR1 SEHNR and CDR2 FQNEAQ come from the germline V gene (reference sequence). The CDR3 sequence: CASSPGQTNQPQHF. In nucleotides, the CDR3 is TGTGCCAGCAGCCCCGGACAGACTAATCAGCCCCAGCATTTT.